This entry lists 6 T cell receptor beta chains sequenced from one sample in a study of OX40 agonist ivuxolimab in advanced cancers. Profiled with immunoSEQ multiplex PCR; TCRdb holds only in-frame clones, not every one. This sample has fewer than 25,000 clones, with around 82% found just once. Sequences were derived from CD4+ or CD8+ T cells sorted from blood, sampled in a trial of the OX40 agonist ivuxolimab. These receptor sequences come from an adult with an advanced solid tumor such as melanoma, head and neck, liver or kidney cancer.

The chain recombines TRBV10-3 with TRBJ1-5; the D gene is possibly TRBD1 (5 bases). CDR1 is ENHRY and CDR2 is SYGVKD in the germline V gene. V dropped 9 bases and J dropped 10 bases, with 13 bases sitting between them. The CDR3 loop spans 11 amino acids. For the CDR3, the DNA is TGTGCCATTGGGGTTGGGGGTCCCCAGCATTTT. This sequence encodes CAIGVGGPQHF.

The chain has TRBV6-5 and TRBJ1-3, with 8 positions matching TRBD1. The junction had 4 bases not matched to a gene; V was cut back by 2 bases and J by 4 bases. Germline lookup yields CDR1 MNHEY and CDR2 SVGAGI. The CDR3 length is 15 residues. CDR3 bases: TGTGCCAGCAGTTACCAGAGGACAGGGGGAAACACCATATATTTT. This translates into CASSYQRTGGNTIYF.

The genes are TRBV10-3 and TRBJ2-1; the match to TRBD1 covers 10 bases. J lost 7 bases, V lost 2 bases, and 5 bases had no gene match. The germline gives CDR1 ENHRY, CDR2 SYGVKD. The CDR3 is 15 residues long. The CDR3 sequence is CAISEGGQGWNEQFF. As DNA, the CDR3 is TGTGCCATCAGTGAGGGGGGACAGGGGTGGAATGAGCAGTTCTTC.

CDR3 residues: CSVAGTGVSGANVLTF. CDR3 sequence (DNA): TGCAGCGTTGCCGGGACAGGGGTGTCTGGGGCCAACGTCCTGACTTTC. The rearrangement joins TRBV29-1 to TRBJ2-6; the match to TRBD1 covers 10 bases. The germline gives CDR1 SQVTM, CDR2 ANQGSEA. This CDR3 contains 16 residues. J gave up 1 base and V 4 bases, and 4 bases lay outside the gene matches.

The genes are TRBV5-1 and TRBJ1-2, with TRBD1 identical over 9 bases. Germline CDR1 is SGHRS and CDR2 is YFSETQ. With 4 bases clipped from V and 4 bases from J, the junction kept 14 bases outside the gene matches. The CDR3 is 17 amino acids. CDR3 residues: CASSPSGQGWGAYGYTF. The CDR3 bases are TGCGCCAGCAGCCCTTCGGGACAGGGTTGGGGTGCCTATGGCTACACCTTC.

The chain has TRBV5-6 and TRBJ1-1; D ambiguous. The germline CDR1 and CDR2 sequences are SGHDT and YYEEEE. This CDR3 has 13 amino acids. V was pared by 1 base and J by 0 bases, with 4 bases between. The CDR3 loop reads CASSLTVNTEAFF. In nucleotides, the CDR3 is TGTGCCAGCAGCTTGACAGTGAACACTGAAGCTTTCTTT.